The 2 T cell receptor beta chains given below trace back to one sample, sequenced in a study of blood T cells in healthy people across ages. It was with a sample-barcoded 5' primer and a J-beta primer mix that a second PCR of about 7 to 12 cycles was run. TCRdb itself ran the 5' RACE reads through MiXCR, one entry per CDR3 protein. The table includes some 920,000 distinct CDR3 sequences, roughly 51% detected once. The sample was blood. Every receptor here comes from a woman aged 55-69 years in good health.

J is TRBJ2-3 and V is TRBV11-2; TRBD1 agrees at 7 bases. Germline V gene data show CDR1 as SGHAT and CDR2 as FQNNGV. This CDR3 is built from 15 residues. V gave up 1 base and J gave up 6 bases; unmatched junction bases: 7. The CDR3 DNA follows: TGTGCCAGCAGCTTAGGCCAGGGGGTCTGGGATACGCAGTATTTT. Translation gives CASSLGQGVWDTQYF.

Turning to this clonotype: A read error may produce the germline difference seen at one junction end. This chain links TRBV6-2 or TRBV6-3 with TRBJ2-1; TRBD2 agrees at 7 bases. This CDR3 is 16 amino acids long. Germline V CDR1 and CDR2: MNHEY, SVGEGT. The CDR3 is CASSPLGAGFHNEQFF. The CDR3 DNA sequence: TGTGCCAGCAGTCCCCTAGGAGCGGGGTTTCACAACGAGCAGTTCTTC.